The 17 T cell receptor beta chains in this list originate from one sample, sequenced in a study of T cell changes during pregnancy in multiple sclerosis. Sequenced by immunoSEQ multiplex PCR; TCRdb stores in-frame clones only, minus some. Of roughly 54,000 clones listed, 92% are singletons. The sequencing used CD4+ T cells from peripheral blood mononuclear cells, collected after pregnancy. These receptors all stem from a female donor with multiple sclerosis, enrolled in a pregnancy study.

The rearrangement joins TRBV6-5 to TRBJ2-2; 9 bases map to TRBD2. V shed 5 bases and J 1 base; nucleotides not matched to a gene: 2. The CDR3 spans 15 residues. CDR1 and CDR2 (germline): MNHEY, SVGAGI. The CDR3 nucleotides are TGTGCCAGCAGTCGACTAGCGGTGAACACCGGGGAGCTGTTTTTT. It codes for CASSRLAVNTGELFF.

The rearrangement joins TRBV2 to TRBJ1-1; the match to TRBD1 covers 12 bases. There are 13 residues in the CDR3. Germline CDR1 reads SNHLY; CDR2 reads FYNNEI. V gave up 7 bases and J gave up 8 bases; unmatched junction bases: 5. CDR3 amino acids: CASNRDRGLEAFF. The CDR3 DNA sequence: TGTGCCAGCAATCGGGACAGGGGGCTGGAAGCTTTCTTT.

The V call is TRBV5-8, the J call TRBJ1-6; 7 nucleotides align to TRBD1. J was trimmed by 3 bases and V by 1 base; bases with no gene match: 10. CDR1 and CDR2 (germline): SGHTS, YDEGEE. The CDR3 sequence is 18 residues long. The CDR3 coding sequence is TGTGCCAGCAGCTTGAAGACAGGGCGTGTCTACTATAATTCACCCCTCCACTTT. This encodes CASSLKTGRVYYNSPLHF.

This clone appeared once. The chain couples TRBV19 to TRBJ2-1; 9 bases match TRBD1. V trimming: 5 bases; J trimming: 9 bases; junction bases outside the gene matches: 11. This CDR3 is built from 15 residues. CDR1 is LNHDA and CDR2 is SQIVND in the germline V gene (reference sequence). CDR3 nucleotides: TGTGCCAGTAGTGCCACGGGACAGGGCAGGAGTGAGCAGTTCTTC. It translates to CASSATGQGRSEQFF.

This chain links TRBV30 with TRBJ1-1; D is ambiguous. The CDR3 is 13 amino acids. The V end was cut by 5 bases, the J end by 1 base, with 11 bases between. Per the germline V gene, CDR1 is GTSNPN and CDR2 is SVGIG (reference sequence). The CDR3 DNA reads TGTGCCTGGTCCAACCAGGCGAACACTGAAGCTTTCTTT. Translating gives CAWSNQANTEAFF.

The rearrangement joins TRBV4-2 to TRBJ2-1; D may be TRBD2 (5 bases). V dropped 4 bases and J dropped 10 bases, with 17 bases sitting between them. The length of the CDR3 is 14 residues. The V gene's germline CDR1 is LGHNA and CDR2 YNFKEQ. CDR3 amino acids: CASSRQEEKAEQFF. In DNA form, the CDR3 reads TGTGCCAGCAGCCGTCAGGAGGAGAAGGCCGAGCAGTTCTTC.

V gene TRBV9 combines with J gene TRBJ2-5; perhaps TRBD2 as D (6 bases). Germline lookup yields CDR1 SGDLS and CDR2 YYNGEE. V lost 0 bases, J lost 3 bases, and 12 bases lay in between. There are 15 residues in the CDR3. The CDR3 sequence: CASSVAAGRKETQYF. The CDR3 DNA reads as TGTGCCAGCAGCGTAGCGGCAGGGAGGAAAGAGACCCAGTACTTC.

The J gene is TRBJ2-7, the V gene TRBV6-6, with TRBD1 matching over 7 bases. From germline, CDR1 is MNHNY and CDR2 SVGAGI (reference sequence). This CDR3 comprises 14 residues. V lost 7 bases, J lost 2 bases, and 8 bases stayed unmatched. The DNA of the CDR3 is TGTGCCAGCACCAACAGGGGACCGCCCTACGAGCAGTACTTC. As protein: CASTNRGPPYEQYF.

This sequence joins TRBV5-4 and TRBJ1-2; D possibly corresponds to TRBD1 (6 bases). The CDR3 totals 14 residues. Germline CDR1 is SGHNT and CDR2 is YYREEE (reference sequence). V lost 0 bases, J lost 8 bases, and 14 bases lay in between. The CDR3 spells CASSLGQALGGYTF. CDR3 nucleotides: TGTGCCAGCAGCTTGGGACAGGCACTGGGGGGCTACACCTTC.

The DNA of the CDR3 is TGTGCCAGCAGCAAAGCACCTTTCGCGGCTGGGGCCAACGTCCTGACTTTC. As protein: CASSKAPFAAGANVLTF. V and J are TRBV7-2 and TRBJ2-6; D ambiguous. CDR3 length: 17 amino acids. Between the trimmed V and J ends, which lost 5 bases and 2 bases, there was a span of 16 bases. Germline-derived CDR1 and CDR2 are SGHTA and FQGNSA.

This clone has a handful of counts. The rearrangement uses TRBV29-1 and TRBJ2-5; 7 positions agree with TRBD1. The V gene end was trimmed by 6 bases and the J gene end by 1 base; junction bases not matched to a gene: 5. Germline V gene sequence: CDR1 SQVTM, CDR2 ANQGSEA. This CDR3 is built from 13 residues. CDR3 sequence (DNA): TGCAGCGTCACAGGGGCGCGCCAAGAGACCCAGTACTTC. Translated: CSVTGARQETQYF.

The chain is built from TRBV7-2 and TRBJ2-7; 7 bases are a match to TRBD1. With 0 bases clipped from V and 2 bases from J, the junction kept 4 bases outside the gene matches. The CDR3 is 15 residues long. Germline V lookup: CDR1 SGHTA, CDR2 FQGNSA. The CDR3 bases are TGTGCCAGCAGCTTAGCGAGGGACAGCCCCTACGAGCAGTACTTC. Its translation: CASSLARDSPYEQYF. The entire variable domain, with the rest obtained from reference TRBV7-2 and TRBJ2-7, is as follows: GAGVSQSPSNKVTEKGKDVELRCDPISGHTALYWYRQSLGQGLEFLIYFQGNSAPDKSGLPSDRFSAERTGGSVSTLTIQRTQQEDSAVYLCASSLARDSPYEQYFGPGTRLTVT.

This sequence joins TRBV18 and TRBJ2-1, with D possibly TRBD1 on 6 matching bases. The germline V gene encodes CDR1 KGHSH and CDR2 LQKENI. The CDR3 loop spans 15 amino acids. V gave up 3 bases and J gave up 2 bases, with 11 bases separating them. The DNA for the CDR3 is TGTGCCAGCTCACCGACGGGACACACCTACAATGAGCAGTTCTTC. It encodes CASSPTGHTYNEQFF.

The chain joins TRBV7-8 to TRBJ2-5, with TRBD2 as a possible D gene (6 bases). The CDR3 has 13 amino acids. Germline lookup yields CDR1 SGHVS and CDR2 FQNEAQ. The germline V and J ends were trimmed by 4 bases and 1 base, with 7 bases remaining between them. DNA of the CDR3: TGTGCCAGCAGCTGGGGGGTCCAAGAGACCCAGTACTTC. As protein: CASSWGVQETQYF.

The chain is built from TRBV13 and TRBJ1-5; D ambiguous. The CDR3 consists of 15 residues. V was clipped by 6 bases and J by 2 bases, with 14 bases between them. Per the germline V gene, CDR1 is PRHDT and CDR2 is FYEKMQ (reference sequence). CDR3 residues: CASSRSSSGNQPQHF. The CDR3, as DNA: TGTGCCAGCAGTAGATCTAGTAGTGGCAATCAGCCCCAGCATTTT.

This chain links TRBV4-1 with TRBJ2-7; 9 nucleotides align to TRBD1. Germline assignment: CDR1 MGHRA and CDR2 YSYEKL. The V and J ends lost 4 bases and 0 bases, in that order; junction bases with no gene match: 1. This CDR3 is built from 14 residues. The CDR3 protein is CASSPGQGSYEQYF. CDR3 bases: TGCGCCAGCAGCCCGGGACAGGGCTCCTACGAGCAGTACTTC.

The chain uses TRBV5-1 and TRBJ2-1; TRBD2 agrees at 9 bases. Germline CDR1 is SGHRS and CDR2 is YFSETQ. CDR3 length equals 16 residues. After removal of 2 bases from V and 0 bases from J, the junction contained 3 bases not matched to a gene. The CDR3 region has the DNA TGCGCCAGCAGCTTAGCTAGCGGGGTCTCCTACAATGAGCAGTTCTTC. Protein product: CASSLASGVSYNEQFF.